A few counts support the clone carrying this T cell receptor (beta chain). The sample has other DNA sequences that encode this CDR3 too. Germline V gives CDR1 SGHDT, CDR2 YYEEEE. The CDR3 runs 15 residues. V gave up 0 bases and J gave up 2 bases; unmatched junction bases: 0. PCR replicates performed on unsorted PBMC used approximately 310 ng DNA, 25,000 to 35,000 T cell genomes. Using immunoSEQ multiplex PCR, the repertoire was profiled, and TCRdb retains in-frame clones only, with some absent. The table records around 500,000 clones, 70% to 85% of them present only once. This sample was included in a study of shared clonotypes between healthy human individuals. Healthy adults negative for HIV, lacking recent acute infections or vaccinations, served as donors.

The source is a woman between 40 and 55 years old in good health. Some clones in this sample may be carry-over from other donors' samples. The sequenced material came from PBMCs. The chain joins TRBV5-6 to TRBJ2-1, with TRBD2 matching 9 bases. As DNA, the CDR3 is TGTGCCAGCAGCTTGGGACTAGCGGCCTACAATGAGCAGTTCTTC. Encoded protein: CASSLGLAAYNEQFF.